Following are 25 T cell receptor beta chains from one sample sequenced in a study of blood T cell repertoires in COVID-19. The repertoire was sequenced with immunoSEQ multiplex PCR; TCRdb's copy has only in-frame clones and lacks some. The sample yields roughly 40,000 clones, nearly 80% seen once. Sample: peripheral blood. The source is a man between 65 and 80 years old with acute or convalescent COVID-19.

The genes are TRBV4-3 and TRBJ1-1; the D gene is possibly TRBD1 (5 bases). V was trimmed by 0 bases and J by 2 bases, leaving 10 bases between them. In germline, CDR1 is LGHNA, CDR2 YSLEER. This CDR3 contains 15 residues. This chain's CDR3 is CASSQEFRTNTEAFF. The CDR3 nucleotides read TGCGCCAGCAGCCAAGAGTTTCGGACAAACACTGAAGCTTTCTTT.

The chain links TRBV4-3 to TRBJ1-2; D might be TRBD1 (6 bases). This CDR3 contains 15 residues. V was cut by 0 bases and J by 7 bases, with 15 bases left in between. From germline, CDR1 is LGHNA and CDR2 YSLEER. The CDR3 loop is CASSQDRGIGAGYTF. The CDR3 DNA reads as TGCGCCAGCAGCCAAGATAGGGGGATCGGGGCTGGCTACACCTTC.

This chain uses TRBV25-1 with TRBJ1-1; D gene unclear. V was cut by 2 bases and J by 1 base, with 5 bases left in between. The germline V gene has CDR1 MGHDK and CDR2 SYGVNS. The CDR3 has 13 amino acids. CDR3 sequence (DNA): TGTGCCAGCAGTGAACCGGGGAACACTGAAGCTTTCTTT. The encoded protein is CASSEPGNTEAFF.

The rearrangement links TRBV7-2 to TRBJ1-1, with TRBD1 matching 8 bases. Germline loops: CDR1 SGHTA, CDR2 FQGNSA. J gave up 0 bases and V 5 bases, and 8 bases lay outside the gene matches. This CDR3 is built from 16 residues. CDR3 coding DNA: TGTGCCAGCAGCCCCTGGACAGGGACCATGAACACTGAAGCTTTCTTT. Residues: CASSPWTGTMNTEAFF.

The chain joins TRBV2 to TRBJ1-5, with TRBD1 matching 7 bases. CDR1 and CDR2 (germline): SNHLY, FYNNEI. The CDR3 length is 14 residues. The V segment lost 7 bases and the J segment 6 bases; nucleotides outside the gene matches: 9. The CDR3, as DNA: TGTGCCAGCAAGGGCACAGGGGCTGGTCAGCCCCAGCATTTT. Translation gives CASKGTGAGQPQHF.

The chain is built from TRBV19 and TRBJ2-7; 10 bases align to TRBD1. The CDR3 totals 15 residues. CDR1 and CDR2 (germline): LNHDA, SQIVND (reference sequence). V trimming: 9 bases; J trimming: 0 bases; junction bases outside the gene matches: 8. The CDR3 is CASARGQGSSYEQYF. DNA for the CDR3: TGTGCCAGCGCGCGGGGACAGGGGAGCTCCTACGAGCAGTACTTC.

This clone has a single count. The chain is built from TRBV5-1 and TRBJ1-1; D is unclear. Germline V gene lookup returns CDR1 SGHRS and CDR2 YFSETQ. The length of the CDR3 is 13 residues. The V end lost 4 bases, the J end lost 3 bases, and 10 bases lay between the germline ends. The DNA of the CDR3 is TGCGCCAGCAGCGTCAGGTCAGACACTGAAGCTTTCTTT. Its translation: CASSVRSDTEAFF.

The chain uses TRBV24-1 and TRBJ2-3; 11 bases line up with TRBD1. The germline CDR1 and CDR2 sequences are KGHDR and SFDVKD. This CDR3 region has 14 residues. Losses at the gene ends were 4 bases for V and 6 bases for J; bases not matched to a gene: 2. CDR3 sequence reads: CATSDGQGADTQYF. CDR3 DNA sequence: TGTGCCACCAGTGACGGACAGGGGGCTGATACGCAGTATTTT.

Turning to this clone: This could be a read error, since a much larger clone is one nucleotide away. This rearrangement joins TRBV6-5 to TRBJ2-1, with TRBD2 matching 9 bases. The CDR3 length is 15 residues. CDR1 is MNHEY, CDR2 SVGAGI, per germline. Losses at the gene ends were 4 bases for V and 8 bases for J; bases not matched to a gene: 9. The CDR3: CASSSGAGGQYEQFF. The CDR3 DNA sequence: TGTGCCAGCAGTTCCGGGGCGGGGGGGCAATATGAGCAGTTCTTC.

This sequence joins TRBV5-4 and TRBJ2-2, with 10 positions matching TRBD1. The CDR3 spans 17 residues. Trimming cost V 4 bases and J 5 bases; bases outside gene matches: 11. CDR1 SGHNT and CDR2 YYREEE come from the germline V gene (reference sequence). CDR3 in amino acids: CASSPRSGTGVTGELFF. The CDR3 region has the DNA TGTGCCAGCAGCCCTCGCTCCGGGACAGGGGTTACCGGGGAGCTGTTTTTT. Variable domain in full (rest from reference TRBV5-4 and TRBJ2-2): ETGVTQSPTHLIKTRGQQVTLRCSSQSGHNTVSWYQQALGQGPQFIFQYYREEENGRGNFPPRFSGLQFPNYSSELNVNALELDDSALYLCASSPRSGTGVTGELFFGEGSRLTVL.

The chain joins TRBV6-5 to TRBJ1-5, with D tentatively TRBD1 (5 bases). V lost 7 bases and J 0 bases, leaving 13 bases between the germline ends. Per germline, CDR1 MNHEY and CDR2 SVGAGI. CDR3 size: 15 residues. The CDR3 DNA sequence: TGTGCCAGCACCGGGGGACGGTCTAGCAATCAGCCCCAGCATTTT. Amino acid sequence: CASTGGRSSNQPQHF.

This clone was detected a few times. The CDR3 is CATSTANTGELFF. For the CDR3, the DNA is TGTGCCACCAGCACGGCGAACACCGGGGAGCTGTTTTTT. The J gene is TRBJ2-2, the V gene TRBV15; D call uncertain. The CDR3 covers 13 residues. V shed 4 bases and J shed 0 bases, with 3 bases lying between them. Germline V CDR1 and CDR2: LNHNV, YYDKDF (reference sequence).

The chain uses TRBV5-5 and TRBJ2-1; 7 bases align to TRBD1. Looked up from germline, CDR1 is SGHKS and CDR2 is YYEKEE (reference sequence). The CDR3 covers 15 residues. V shed 3 bases, J shed 4 bases, and the junction held 7 bases outside the gene matches. In nucleotides, the CDR3 is TGTGCCAGCAGCTCGGGGACAGAAGGTTACAATGAGCAGTTCTTC. Translating gives CASSSGTEGYNEQFF.

V is TRBV10-2 and J is TRBJ1-3; 9 positions agree with TRBD1. V was pared by 2 bases and J by 8 bases, with 4 bases of the junction left unmatched. CDR1 WSHSY and CDR2 SAAADI come from the germline V gene. This CDR3 contains 14 residues. CDR3 residues: CASSETGQGHTIYF. CDR3 nucleotides: TGCGCCAGCAGTGAGACGGGACAGGGACACACCATATATTTT.

V gene TRBV19 combines with J gene TRBJ2-7, with D maybe TRBD2 (6 bases). With 1 base removed from V and 4 bases from J, the gap between germline ends came to 11 bases. Germline V lookup: CDR1 LNHDA, CDR2 SQIVND (reference sequence). The CDR3 covers 14 residues. This CDR3 reads CASSIGRGAYEQYF. The CDR3 DNA reads as TGTGCCAGTAGTATAGGGCGGGGCGCGTACGAGCAGTACTTC.

The chain carries TRBV6-4 and TRBJ2-3, with D perhaps TRBD2 (5 bases). The V and J ends lost 0 bases and 4 bases respectively, with 8 bases between them. CDR1 and CDR2 (germline): MRHNA, SNTAGT. The CDR3 covers 14 residues. DNA for the CDR3: TGTGCCAGCAGTGACTCGGCGAGGGCAGATACGCAGTATTTT. Protein sequence: CASSDSARADTQYF.

The V gene is TRBV7-2, the J gene TRBJ1-2; no reliable D call. Germline CDR1 SGHTA, CDR2 FQGNSA. The CDR3 is 15 amino acids. V shed 5 bases and J shed 5 bases, with 18 bases lying between them. The CDR3 DNA is TGTGCCAGCAGCCCCCAAACACTGGGCAAGTATGGCTACACCTTC. Its translation is CASSPQTLGKYGYTF.

The J gene is TRBJ1-1, the V gene TRBV5-1, with D uncertain. CDR3 size: 14 residues. V shed 0 bases and J shed 5 bases, with 11 bases lying between them. The germline gives CDR1 SGHRS, CDR2 YFSETQ. CDR3 residues: CASSLAVTWTEAFF. Written as DNA, the CDR3 is TGCGCCAGCAGCTTGGCCGTTACTTGGACTGAAGCTTTCTTT.

The chain couples TRBV7-2 to TRBJ2-2; 7 bases are a match to TRBD2. This CDR3 is 16 amino acids long. The ends lost 3 bases at V and 0 bases at J; junction bases unmatched: 4. From germline, CDR1 is SGHTA and CDR2 FQGNSA. The CDR3, as DNA: TGTGCCAGCAGCTTCTCAGGGAGGGCGAACACCGGGGAGCTGTTTTTT. Its protein product is CASSFSGRANTGELFF.

The chain uses TRBV5-1 and TRBJ2-3; 9 bases fit TRBD2. The CDR3 consists of 13 residues. V lost 7 bases and J lost 4; bases outside the gene matches: 4. Germline V lookup: CDR1 SGHRS, CDR2 YFSETQ. CDR3 amino acids: CASASGEADTQYF. The CDR3, as DNA: TGCGCCAGCGCTAGCGGGGAGGCAGATACGCAGTATTTT.

The DNA for the CDR3 is TGTGCCACCAGCAGAGTTGGTAGCGGGGCAGATACGCAGTATTTT. Protein: CATSRVGSGADTQYF. The chain couples TRBV15 to TRBJ2-3; TRBD2 matches 8 bases. Germline CDR1 is LNHNV and CDR2 is YYDKDF (reference sequence). J lost 4 bases, V lost 1 base, and 4 bases had no gene match. The CDR3 covers 15 residues.

The chain joins TRBV25-1 to TRBJ1-3; D not resolved. With 4 bases removed from V and 4 bases from J, the gap between germline ends came to 2 bases. The germline gives CDR1 MGHDK, CDR2 SYGVNS. This CDR3 spans 11 amino acids. The CDR3 DNA is TGTGCCAGCAGTGCAGGAAACACCATATATTTT. Its protein is CASSAGNTIYF.

The chain couples TRBV14 to TRBJ1-4; possibly TRBD1 for D (5 bases). There are 16 residues in the CDR3. The germline V gene has CDR1 SGHDN and CDR2 FVKESK. The V end was cut by 0 bases, the J end by 8 bases, with 16 bases between. Here the CDR3 reads CASSQDIGRAGEKLFF. CDR3 sequence (DNA): TGTGCCAGCAGCCAAGATATTGGCAGGGCCGGCGAAAAACTGTTTTTT.

The genes are TRBV12-3 or TRBV12-4 and TRBJ2-3; D remains unclear. Between the trimmed V and J ends, which lost 6 bases and 5 bases, there was a span of 9 bases. The CDR3 sequence is 12 residues long. The CDR3 is CASSQVVDTQYF. The CDR3 region has the DNA TGTGCCAGCAGCCAGGTTGTAGATACGCAGTATTTT.

The chain employs TRBV19 and TRBJ2-7; tentative D call: TRBD1 (6 bases). This CDR3 comprises 15 residues. The germline V gene has CDR1 LNHDA and CDR2 SQIVND (reference sequence). Trimming stripped 4 bases from V and 6 bases from J, with 19 bases between. The CDR3 DNA reads as TGTGCCAGTAGTAGGGTCACAGGGACATCTAGCGAGCAGTACTTC. It codes for CASSRVTGTSSEQYF.